A selection of T cell receptor beta chains follows, all from one sample in a study of molecular identifiers for immune sequencing clone quantification. From the PCR reads, TCRdb called clonotypes with MiXCR, one entry per CDR3 protein. The sample lists tens of thousands of distinct CDR3 sequences; less than 25% were seen once. Sequences were obtained from naive CD8+ T cells from blood, with Jurkat cell RNA spiked in. Receptor source: a human donor in good health. Some libraries in this study had Jurkat cell RNA spiked in. CDR3s include the opening cysteine and the closing phenylalanine or tryptophan. D genes are given only for firm matches. Clone size is stated in some rows and not others, as once, few, many or a class when expanded.

j_call: TRBJ2-2; d_call: -; clone_size: -; v_call: TRBV14; cdr3_aa: CASRQTLTGELFF; cdr3_nt: TGTGCCAGCCGCCAAACCCTCACCGGGGAGCTGTTTTTT
j_call: TRBJ2-7; d_call: -; clone_size: -; v_call: TRBV29-1; cdr3_aa: CSARTGPDEQCF; cdr3_nt: TGCAGCGCCCGAACGGGCCCCGACGAGCAGTGCTTC
j_call: TRBJ2-3; d_call: -; clone_size: many; v_call: TRBV7-9; cdr3_aa: CASSFSPVSTDTQYF; cdr3_nt: TGTGCCAGCAGCTTTAGTCCAGTATCCACAGATACGCAGTATTTT
j_call: TRBJ2-1; d_call: TRBD2; clone_size: many; v_call: TRBV4-1; cdr3_aa: CASSQKSGGAYNEQFF; cdr3_nt: TGCGCCAGCAGCCAAAAAAGCGGGGGGGCCTACAATGAGCAGTTCTTC
j_call: TRBJ2-7; d_call: TRBD1; clone_size: few; v_call: TRBV11-2; cdr3_aa: CASSQETGYEQYF; cdr3_nt: TGTGCCAGCAGCCAAGAGACAGGGTACGAGCAGTACTTC
j_call: TRBJ1-5; d_call: -; clone_size: many; v_call: TRBV19; cdr3_aa: CATGREGSNQPQHF; cdr3_nt: TGTGCCACCGGAAGGGAGGGGAGCAATCAGCCCCAGCATTTT
j_call: TRBJ2-5; d_call: -; clone_size: once; v_call: TRBV4-3; cdr3_aa: CARRQALAALHATQSF; cdr3_nt: TGCGCCCGCCGCCAAGCTTTAGCGGCCCTACACGCGACCCAGTCCTTC
j_call: TRBJ1-3; d_call: -; clone_size: once; v_call: TRBV7-9; cdr3_aa: CANAHGGTGNTIYF; cdr3_nt: TGTGCCAACGCACACGGGGGCACTGGAAACACCATATATTTT
j_call: TRBJ2-3; d_call: TRBD2; clone_size: many; v_call: TRBV20-1; cdr3_aa: CSARGTMTSTDTQYF; cdr3_nt: TGCAGTGCTAGGGGGACTATGACTAGCACAGATACGCAGTATTTT
j_call: TRBJ2-3; d_call: TRBD2; clone_size: few; v_call: TRBV4-1; cdr3_aa: CASSQEGTSGIDTQYF; cdr3_nt: TGCGCCAGCAGCCAAGAAGGGACTAGCGGGATAGATACGCAGTATTTT
j_call: TRBJ2-3; d_call: TRBD2; clone_size: many; v_call: TRBV9; cdr3_aa: CASSVGFYIAGGPDTQYF; cdr3_nt: TGTGCCAGCAGCGTAGGATTTTATATAGCGGGAGGTCCAGATACGCAGTATTTT
j_call: TRBJ2-1; d_call: -; clone_size: many; v_call: TRBV20-1; cdr3_aa: CSASHNGTYPNEQFF; cdr3_nt: TGCAGTGCTAGCCATAACGGGACTTATCCCAATGAGCAGTTCTTC
j_call: TRBJ2-3; d_call: TRBD1; clone_size: many; v_call: TRBV5-6; cdr3_aa: CASSLDWTGGAFRDTQYF; cdr3_nt: TGTGCCAGCAGCTTGGATTGGACAGGGGGAGCATTCAGAGATACGCAGTATTTT
j_call: TRBJ2-2; d_call: TRBD1; clone_size: many; v_call: TRBV4-1; cdr3_aa: CASSLTGFELFF; cdr3_nt: TGCGCCAGCAGCTTGACAGGGTTTGAGCTGTTTTTT
j_call: TRBJ1-2; d_call: -; clone_size: few; v_call: TRBV7-2; cdr3_aa: CASSLDRWYGYTF; cdr3_nt: TGTGCCAGCAGCCTAGACAGATGGTATGGCTACACCTTC
j_call: TRBJ2-2; d_call: -; clone_size: many; v_call: TRBV2; cdr3_aa: CASSATDLTGELFF; cdr3_nt: TGTGCCAGCAGTGCGACAGATCTCACCGGGGAGCTGTTTTTT
j_call: TRBJ2-1; d_call: TRBD2; clone_size: -; v_call: TRBV24-1; cdr3_aa: CATSDPAGLYNEQFF; cdr3_nt: TGTGCCACCAGTGATCCAGCGGGACTGTACAATGAGCAGTTCTTC
j_call: TRBJ1-4; d_call: -; clone_size: many; v_call: TRBV2; cdr3_aa: CASGPNEKLFF; cdr3_nt: TGTGCCAGCGGGCCTAATGAAAAACTGTTTTTT
j_call: TRBJ2-5; d_call: -; clone_size: many; v_call: TRBV9; cdr3_aa: CASSPGSLVQETQYF; cdr3_nt: TGTGCCAGCAGCCCAGGGTCACTGGTTCAAGAGACCCAGTACTTC
j_call: TRBJ2-7; d_call: TRBD2; clone_size: -; v_call: TRBV20-1; cdr3_aa: CSARLLTSGTYEQYF; cdr3_nt: TGCAGTGCTAGACTCTTGACTAGCGGGACCTACGAGCAGTACTTC
j_call: TRBJ2-7; d_call: -; clone_size: many; v_call: TRBV7-2; cdr3_aa: CASSLPGLGYEQYF; cdr3_nt: TGTGCCAGCAGCTTACCGGGACTTGGCTACGAGCAGTACTTC
j_call: TRBJ1-1; d_call: TRBD1; clone_size: many; v_call: TRBV7-9; cdr3_aa: CASSSLWTGGSTEAFF; cdr3_nt: TGTGCCAGCAGCTCACTTTGGACAGGGGGAAGCACTGAAGCTTTCTTT
j_call: TRBJ1-1; d_call: -; clone_size: -; v_call: TRBV7-9; cdr3_aa: CASSLGEGLNTEAFF; cdr3_nt: TGTGCCAGCAGCTTAGGGGAGGGGTTGAATACTGAAGCTTTCTTT
j_call: TRBJ1-5; d_call: -; clone_size: many; v_call: TRBV7-9; cdr3_aa: CASSLGAPDTNQPQHF; cdr3_nt: TGTGCCAGCAGCTTAGGCGCCCCTGACACAAATCAGCCCCAGCATTTT
j_call: TRBJ1-1; d_call: -; clone_size: many; v_call: TRBV4-3; cdr3_aa: CASSQHRAYYTEAFF; cdr3_nt: TGCGCCAGCAGCCAGCACAGGGCCTACTACACTGAAGCTTTCTTT
j_call: TRBJ1-1; d_call: -; clone_size: -; v_call: TRBV19; cdr3_aa: CASRFGSTEAFF; cdr3_nt: TGTGCCAGTAGATTTGGCAGCACTGAAGCTTTCTTT